The sequence of this T cell receptor beta chain was determined in a study of shared clonotypes between healthy human individuals. Trimming at V came to 3 bases and at J to 4 bases, leaving 11 bases not matched to a gene. The CDR3 totals 16 residues. From germline, CDR1 is SGDLS and CDR2 YYNGEE. TCRdb's table, derived via immunoSEQ multiplex PCR, lists solely in-frame clones and lacks some. The sample lists roughly 650,000 clones, around 97% occurring once. The sequenced sample consisted of naive CD4+ T cells sorted from blood. Subset reported: CD45RA+ positively selected. The chain combines TRBV9 with TRBJ1-2, with 8 nucleotides matching TRBD1. The TCR originated in a woman in her thirties in good health. The CDR3 coding sequence is TGTGCCAGCAGCGGAAGCAGGGGGCAAAAGGGCTATGGCTACACCTTC. Residues: CASSGSRGQKGYGYTF.